The source of this T cell receptor beta chain is a study of Graves' ophthalmopathy and Graves' hyperthyroidism. Beta-chain TCR CDR3 regions were amplified from RNA transcripts. HTBI primers served in a first-round RT-PCR, which a second-round multiplex PCR followed. One entry per CDR3 protein results from TCRdb running MiXCR on the multiplex PCR reads. The data hold roughly 350,000 distinct CDR3 sequences, with 17% observed a single time. This clonotype has a count of ten or more. Antigen specificity is unknown. The CDR3 length is 14 residues. Germline V gives CDR1 MGHRA, CDR2 YSYEKL. V lost 0 bases and J 5 bases, leaving 11 bases between the germline ends. Study observations and caveats: The majority of expanded thyroid clonotypes above 0.001 frequency also occurred in blood. In predicting ophthalmopathy progression, the model reached over 55% sensitivity and 72.22% specificity.

In this cohort, patients with other autoimmune diseases, uncontrolled infections, pregnancy or lactation were excluded. This sequence joins TRBV4-1 and TRBJ2-7; D not certain. The sequence was obtained from an adult woman with stable Graves' hyperthyroidism. The sequenced sample consisted of peripheral blood. The CDR3, as DNA: TGCGCCAGCAGCCAAGAGGTGAGGCTGGACGAGCAGTACTTC. Translating it yields CASSQEVRLDEQYF.